This T cell receptor beta chain came from a study of tumor and adjacent non-tumor tissue in lung cancer. Turning to the study itself: The cohort had around eleven adenocarcinoma, a couple of squamous cell and 1 small cell patients. The patients, 10 to 11 men and a few women, were about 30 to 76 with stage I to III disease.

Remarks on this clonotype: Its antigen is currently unknown. An end of the junction differs from the germline gene, which may be a read error.

Study-wide points: Shorter survival was associated with higher TCR diversity in tumors. Tumor repertoires had a smaller top 100 clone share than normal lung.

This sample's RNA came from whole unsorted tissue. Distant lung tissue was collected more than 3 cm away from the tumor edge. Three rounds of nested PCR, following a modified ARM-PCR protocol, produced the TCRbeta library. Each CDR3 protein gets one entry after TCRdb re-called the multiplex PCR reads with MiXCR. The table lists 90,000 to 100,000 distinct CDR3 sequences, approximately 80% of them singletons, with 30% in the top ten. The sample consisted of distant non-tumor lung tissue. The receptor was derived from a man in his 60s with small cell lung cancer.

In DNA form, the CDR3 reads TGCGGCGTTACACCGATCAAGAACACCGGGGAGCTGCTTTTT. Protein: CGVTPIKNTGELLF. This chain joins TRBV29-1 and TRBJ2-2; maybe TRBD2 (5 bases). The CDR3 has 14 residues. Germline V CDR1 and CDR2: SQVTM, ANQGSEA.